The 20 T cell receptor beta chains below come from one sample, sequenced in a study of blood T cell repertoires in COVID-19. Data came from immunoSEQ multiplex PCR; TCRdb stores just in-frame clones and leaves some out. Here the sample spans 300,000 or so clones, around 92% being singletons. The sample comprised peripheral blood. The source is a man aged 18 to 30 who had recovered from COVID-19.

The V and J genes are TRBV3-1 (or the pseudogene TRBV3-2) and TRBJ2-2; D is undetermined. CDR3 length: 14 residues. The germline CDR1 and CDR2 sequences are LGHDT and YNNKEL (reference sequence). Deletions cut 0 bases from V and 4 bases from J, with 6 bases between. The DNA for the CDR3 is TGTGCCAGCAGCCAAGACTACGCCACCGGGGAGCTGTTTTTT. It is translated as CASSQDYATGELFF.

The J gene is TRBJ2-6, the V gene TRBV10-3; 9 bases map to TRBD1. The V gene's germline CDR1 is ENHRY and CDR2 SYGVKD. This CDR3 contains 17 residues. The junction had 12 bases not matched to a gene; V was cut back by 11 bases and J by 1 base. As DNA, the CDR3 is TGTGCCGTTCTTGGGGGACAGGGAGGTTCTGGGGCCAACGTCCTGACTTTC. Protein: CAVLGGQGGSGANVLTF.

The rearrangement joins TRBV5-8 to TRBJ2-1; 10 bases map to TRBD1. Germline V gives CDR1 SGHTS, CDR2 YDEGEE. J gave up 9 bases and V 3 bases, and 9 bases lay outside the gene matches. The length of the CDR3 is 15 residues. The CDR3 region is CASSSTGTGATEQFF. CDR3 DNA sequence: TGTGCCAGCAGCTCTACTGGGACAGGGGCCACTGAGCAGTTCTTC. The variable domain in full, completed from reference TRBV5-8 and TRBJ2-1, reads EAGVTQSPTHLIKTRGQQATLRCSPISGHTSVYWYQQALGLGLQFLLWYDEGEERNRGNFPPRFSGRQFPNYSSELNVNALELEDSALYLCASSSTGTGATEQFFGPGTRLTVL.

The V gene is TRBV25-1, the J gene TRBJ1-2; 9 bases align to TRBD1. The J segment lost 4 bases and the V segment lost 4 bases, leaving 7 bases of the junction unmatched. The CDR3 extends over 15 amino acids. The germline V gene encodes CDR1 MGHDK and CDR2 SYGVNS. The CDR3 here is CASSARTGDSYGYTF. The CDR3, as DNA: TGTGCCAGCAGTGCCAGGACAGGGGACAGCTATGGCTACACCTTC.

This rearrangement joins TRBV27 to TRBJ1-2; D remains ambiguous. Looked up from germline, CDR1 is MNHEY and CDR2 is SMNVEV (reference sequence). Between the trimmed V and J ends, which lost 5 bases and 4 bases, there was a span of 17 bases. The CDR3 covers 15 residues. CDR3 DNA sequence: TGTGCCAGCAGTATCGGACCCCCGGCGGGCTATGGCTACACCTTC. Translation gives CASSIGPPAGYGYTF.

This clone was seen a few times. The genes are TRBV5-1 and TRBJ2-7; maybe TRBD1 (6 bases). Trimming removed 1 base at V and 0 bases at J, with 14 bases between. CDR3 length: 16 amino acids. Germline V CDR1 and CDR2: SGHRS, YFSETQ. In DNA, the CDR3 is TGCGCCAGCAGCTTGCCCCAGGACAGCAACTCCTACGAGCAGTACTTC. Translated, it gives CASSLPQDSNSYEQYF.

The chain has TRBV5-8 and TRBJ2-5; the D gene is possibly TRBD1 (5 bases). CDR1 and CDR2 from the germline V gene are SGHTS and YDEGEE. Trimming stripped 0 bases from V and 5 bases from J, with 14 bases between. The length of the CDR3 is 15 residues. In nucleotides, the CDR3 is TGTGCCAGCAGCTTGGCCAGGGTCGGGTGGGAGACCCAGTACTTC. Its translation: CASSLARVGWETQYF.

Note on this clone: At one end the junction does not follow the germline gene, possibly because of a read error. The V gene is TRBV19, the J gene TRBJ1-1; 8 bases agree with TRBD1. Looked up from germline, CDR1 is LNHDA and CDR2 is SQIVND (reference sequence). CDR3 length equals 14 residues. CDR3 sequence (DNA): TGTGCCAGTACTATACAGGGGGTGAACACTGAAGCTTTCTTT. Translation: CASTIQGVNTEAFF.

The chain joins TRBV6-1 to TRBJ2-7, with D possibly TRBD1 on 5 matching bases. CDR1 and CDR2 (germline): MNHNS, SASEGT. Between the trimmed V and J ends, which lost 3 bases and 2 bases, there was a span of 14 bases. The CDR3 has 15 residues. CDR3: CASSDQGTIAYEQYF. The CDR3 coding sequence is TGTGCCAGCAGTGATCAGGGTACAATTGCCTACGAGCAGTACTTC.

The chain joins TRBV16 to TRBJ1-3; D gene ambiguous. The germline V gene encodes CDR1 KGHSY and CDR2 FQNENV. The CDR3 covers 14 residues. Trimming pared 4 bases from V and 0 bases from J, leaving 7 bases between. The CDR3 DNA sequence: TGTGCCAGCAGCCGATACAGCTCTGGAAACACCATATATTTT. Translation gives CASSRYSSGNTIYF.

The sample holds a few counts of this clone. The rearrangement joins TRBV6-5 to TRBJ1-6, with TRBD1 as a possible D gene (6 bases). CDR1 is MNHEY, CDR2 SVGAGI, per germline. This CDR3 has 15 amino acids. V was clipped by 4 bases and J by 7 bases, with 14 bases between them. The CDR3 loop is CASSWGRGSNSPLHF. In DNA, the CDR3 is TGTGCCAGCAGTTGGGGGCGCGGATCAAATTCACCCCTCCACTTT.

This rearrangement joins TRBV5-1 to TRBJ1-3; TRBD1 agrees at 7 bases. V trimming: 2 bases; J trimming: 0 bases; junction bases outside the gene matches: 14. CDR1 is SGHRS and CDR2 is YFSETQ in the germline V gene. This CDR3 has 19 amino acids. The chain's CDR3 is CASSFSAGTASTSGNTIYF. CDR3 DNA: TGCGCCAGCAGCTTCTCGGCCGGGACAGCTAGTACCTCTGGAAACACCATATATTTT.

The chain couples TRBV6-5 to TRBJ2-7; TRBD1 matches at 9 bases. The CDR3 contains 16 residues. V trimming: 4 bases; J trimming: 0 bases; junction bases outside the gene matches: 7. Looked up from germline, CDR1 is MNHEY and CDR2 is SVGAGI. The CDR3 region has the DNA TGTGCCAGCAGTTCACCCGGGACAGGGAGCTCCTACGAGCAGTACTTC. Its protein product is CASSSPGTGSSYEQYF.

The sample holds a few counts of this clone. The V call is TRBV18, the J call TRBJ2-2; no clear D gene. Germline CDR1 KGHSH, CDR2 LQKENI. The CDR3 extends over 14 amino acids. Trimming took off 5 bases at V and 6 bases at J, with 13 bases between the two ends. CDR3: CASSSQESAGELFF. The CDR3 nucleotides are TGTGCCAGCTCAAGCCAGGAAAGTGCCGGGGAGCTGTTTTTT.

The gene calls are TRBV2 and TRBJ2-1, with 10 bases lining up with TRBD1. CDR3 size: 15 residues. CDR1 is SNHLY and CDR2 is FYNNEI in the germline V gene. V trimming: 4 bases; J trimming: 7 bases; junction bases outside the gene matches: 7. The CDR3 bases are TGTGCCAGCAGTGGGAGTTGGGACAGGGGTAATGAGCAGTTCTTC. It yields the protein CASSGSWDRGNEQFF.

The table lists this clone with a few counts. V usage is TRBV4-2 and J usage is TRBJ1-1; 7 bases match TRBD1. Germline V gene lookup returns CDR1 LGHNA and CDR2 YNFKEQ. This CDR3 has 15 residues. The junction had 2 bases not matched to a gene; V was cut back by 0 bases and J by 1 base. The CDR3 is CASSQEGQSNTEAFF. As DNA, the CDR3 is TGTGCCAGCAGCCAAGAGGGACAGTCGAACACTGAAGCTTTCTTT.

This rearrangement joins TRBV15 to TRBJ2-3, with TRBD2 matching over 7 bases. The V gene end was trimmed by 3 bases and the J gene end by 2 bases; junction bases not matched to a gene: 8. The V gene's germline CDR1 is LNHNV and CDR2 YYDKDF (reference sequence). The CDR3 sequence is 16 residues long. CDR3 DNA: TGTGCCACCAGCAGTGCTATAGCGGGTCCCACAGATACGCAGTATTTT. The encoded protein is CATSSAIAGPTDTQYF.

This rearrangement joins TRBV5-6 to TRBJ2-5, with 9 bases identical to TRBD1. The germline gives CDR1 SGHDT, CDR2 YYEEEE. With V trimmed by 4 bases and J by 4 bases, 8 bases remained unmatched. The CDR3 extends over 15 amino acids. The CDR3 is CASSVSGTGLETQYF. The CDR3 region has the DNA TGTGCCAGCAGCGTCAGCGGGACAGGGTTAGAGACCCAGTACTTC.

V usage is TRBV18 and J usage is TRBJ2-2; TRBD2 matches 8 bases. CDR1 and CDR2 from the germline V gene are KGHSH and LQKENI. The V segment lost 3 bases and the J segment 9 bases; nucleotides outside the gene matches: 9. This CDR3 comprises 15 residues. This chain's CDR3 is CASSPPGTRLRELFF. DNA for the CDR3: TGTGCCAGCTCACCCCCCGGGACTAGGCTGAGGGAGCTGTTTTTT. Complete variable domain (other parts from reference TRBV18 and TRBJ2-2): NAGVMQNPRHLVRRRGQEARLRCSPMKGHSHVYWYRQLPEEGLKFMVYLQKENIIDESGMPKERFSAEFPKEGPSILRIQQVVRGDSAAYFCASSPPGTRLRELFFGEGSRLTVL.

The CDR3 bases are TGTGCCAGTAGTATAGGGACAGGTCGGGGTGGCTACACCTTC. This encodes CASSIGTGRGGYTF. The J gene is TRBJ1-2, the V gene TRBV19, with 7 bases that match TRBD1. This CDR3 contains 14 residues. Germline CDR1 and CDR2: LNHDA and SQIVND (reference sequence). V shed 1 base and J 7 bases; nucleotides not matched to a gene: 6.